This TCR beta chain was recorded in a study of blood T cell repertoires in COVID-19. Study-level information: T cells, B-cell-depleted T cells, or PBMCs provided the cDNA or gDNA that served as material.

Authors' data handling: Estimation of nucleated cell counts was performed using reference gene primer amplification. TCRdb keeps only in-frame clones here, not all; method: immunoSEQ multiplex PCR. The V and J calls and clone size are taken from that table; D and trimming were inferred from the DNA. The data contain about 50,000 clones, roughly 85% of them singletons. Specimen: peripheral blood. The clonotype was recovered from a human donor in a cohort sampled during active COVID-19.

The CDR3 sequence: CAWSNGETTLNTEAFF. The CDR3 DNA follows: TGTGCCTGGAGTAACGGGGAGACTACACTGAACACTGAAGCTTTCTTT. This chain uses TRBV30 with TRBJ1-1; unclear D gene. Germline lookup yields CDR1 GTSNPN and CDR2 SVGIG (reference sequence). The V end lost 2 bases, the J end lost 0 bases, and 16 bases lay between the germline ends. The CDR3 contains 16 residues.